This T cell receptor beta chain was profiled in a study of blood T cell repertoires in COVID-19. At the level of the study: Both acute and convalescent COVID-19 samples were obtained from the United States, Italy and Spain. From T cells, B-cell-depleted T cells, or PBMCs came the material, which was cDNA or gDNA.

The Seattle patients joined while their infection was active and were tracked longitudinally afterward. As handled by the study authors: Amplification with reference gene primers provided the estimates of nucleated cell counts. Libraries were prepared by immunoSEQ multiplex PCR; TCRdb keeps only in-frame clonotypes and omits some of them. That table supplies the V and J calls and clone size; D and trimming were determined from the DNA. This table holds approximately 330,000 clones, around 90% found once. CDR3 length: 16 residues. V lost 1 base and J lost 12; bases outside the gene matches: 13. Germline values: CDR1 MDHEN, CDR2 SYDVKM.

Specimen: peripheral blood. The rearrangement uses TRBV28 and TRBJ2-5; TRBD1 matches 11 bases. The receptor was isolated from a man aged 25 to 40 with COVID-19, enrolled during active disease. The CDR3 DNA reads as TGTGCCAGCAGTTTATTAGTGGGACAGGGGGAACGGAGTGAGTACTTC. Its translation is CASSLLVGQGERSEYF.